This passage covers 25 T cell receptor beta chains from one sample sequenced in a study of T cells expressing NK-cell markers. Following a re-call of the 5' RACE reads, TCRdb has one entry per CDR3 protein and lacks DNA. This table holds fewer than 400,000 distinct CDR3 sequences. What was sequenced was blood T cells: a sorted CD56 or NKG2C T cell subset, CD4+ or CD8+ T cells, or bulk PBMC T cells (not recorded which). These receptors were obtained from a woman between 45 and 65 years old in good health.

This chain joins TRBV5-1 and TRBJ2-5; absent DNA, TCRdb's TRBD2 call cannot be checked. Germline V gives CDR1 SGHRS, CDR2 YFSETQ. This CDR3 region has 16 residues. CDR3 loop: CASSLGRAGSQETQYF.

The CDR3: CAWSPRTSGSLTDTQYF. The J gene is TRBJ2-3, the V gene TRBV30; absent DNA, TCRdb's TRBD2 call cannot be checked. The germline CDR1 and CDR2 sequences are GTSNPN and SVGIG (reference sequence). The CDR3 covers 17 residues.

V is TRBV12-3 or TRBV12-4 and J is TRBJ1-4; checking the TCRdb D call of TRBD1 is not possible without DNA. The CDR3 length is 16 residues. The CDR3 loop reads CASSLYSGASGEKLFF.

This chain uses TRBV9 with TRBJ2-7; with no DNA, the TCRdb D assignment of TRBD2 cannot be verified. CDR1 SGDLS and CDR2 YYNGEE come from the germline V gene. The CDR3 has 14 residues. CDR3 sequence: CASSPSGGIDEQYF.

The rearrangement links TRBV11-2 to TRBJ1-4; TCRdb proposes TRBD1, but this gene call is untestable without DNA. This CDR3 spans 16 amino acids. Germline assignment: CDR1 SGHAT and CDR2 FQNNGV. The CDR3 is CASSTGTFGSNEKLFF.

CDR3 in amino acids: CASTYRTGRNTEAFF. This chain joins TRBV12-3 or TRBV12-4 and TRBJ1-1; TCRdb reports TRBD1, a call that lacks DNA to check it against. This CDR3 has 15 residues.

This sequence joins TRBV25-1 and TRBJ2-3; TCRdb proposes TRBD2, but this gene call is untestable without DNA. CDR3 length: 15 amino acids. Germline-derived CDR1 and CDR2 are MGHDK and SYGVNS. The CDR3 reads CASVSWTSGTDTQYF.

V usage is TRBV7-2 and J usage is TRBJ2-1; TCRdb selects TRBD1, and the lack of DNA leaves this call unchecked. This CDR3 spans 14 amino acids. The V gene's germline CDR1 is SGHTA and CDR2 FQGNSA. The CDR3 protein is CASSSSVGDNEQFF.

The chain has TRBV7-9 and TRBJ2-7; TCRdb gives TRBD2 as the D gene, but with no DNA this cannot be confirmed. The CDR3 spans 17 residues. Germline V lookup: CDR1 SEHNR, CDR2 FQNEAQ (reference sequence). Here the CDR3 reads CASSDPIRREEHYEQYF.

The chain uses TRBV5-1 and TRBJ2-1; the TCRdb D gene call, TRBD2, has no DNA to confirm it. Germline V gene sequence: CDR1 SGHRS, CDR2 YFSETQ. The CDR3 has 14 amino acids. CDR3: CASSLTGVINEQFF.

The gene calls are TRBV6-5 and TRBJ2-1; without DNA, the TCRdb call of TRBD1 cannot be checked. Germline lookup yields CDR1 MNHEY and CDR2 SVGAGI. The CDR3 is made up of 15 amino acids. CDR3 in amino acids: CASRIDRRTLNEQFF.

This chain's CDR3 is CASSVPWGLGYEQFF. The chain has TRBV25-1 and TRBJ2-1; the TCRdb D gene call, TRBD1, has no DNA to confirm it. The CDR3 loop spans 15 amino acids. Per the germline V gene, CDR1 is MGHDK and CDR2 is SYGVNS.

The chain couples TRBV10-3 to TRBJ1-1; TCRdb designates TRBD1, a call that cannot be tested without DNA. This CDR3 is built from 13 residues. CDR1 is ENHRY and CDR2 is SYGVKD in the germline V gene. The CDR3 is CAISESVGLQAFF.

The chain combines TRBV20-1 with TRBJ1-5; TCRdb designates TRBD1, a call that cannot be tested without DNA. CDR3 length equals 14 residues. Germline values: CDR1 DFQATT, CDR2 SNEGSKA (reference sequence). CDR3 sequence reads: CSASRDGGNQPQHF.

The chain couples TRBV19 to TRBJ1-5; TCRdb lists TRBD1, though no DNA is available to test this call. Per germline, CDR1 LNHDA and CDR2 SQIVND (reference sequence). The CDR3 totals 15 residues. The CDR3 here is CASSSGQNTGQPQHF.

The rearrangement uses TRBV7-2 and TRBJ2-1. Per germline, CDR1 SGHTA and CDR2 FQGNSA. The CDR3 runs 16 residues. CDR3 amino acids: CASSLAVGGSYNEQFF.

The chain uses TRBV5-1 and TRBJ2-7; there is no DNA to check the TCRdb D call of TRBD1. This CDR3 spans 15 amino acids. Looked up from germline, CDR1 is SGHRS and CDR2 is YFSETQ. The CDR3 sequence is CASSPRGQGVNEQYF.

V usage is TRBV6-5 and J usage is TRBJ1-1. CDR1 and CDR2 (germline): MNHEY, SVGAGI. This CDR3 region has 13 residues. This chain's CDR3 is CASSEVEYTEAFF.

The chain uses TRBV12-3 or TRBV12-4 and TRBJ1-2; TCRdb's D call, TRBD1, is unchecked because there is no DNA. The CDR3 runs 13 residues. The CDR3: CASSSRGGGGYTF.

The chain employs TRBV12-3 or TRBV12-4 and TRBJ2-6; TCRdb gives TRBD1 as the D gene, but with no DNA this cannot be confirmed. The CDR3 runs to 17 residues. CDR3 protein: CATTARSFRAGANVLTF.

Here the CDR3 reads CASSLGGGNTQYF. This chain links TRBV5-1 with TRBJ2-3; TCRdb reports TRBD1, a call that lacks DNA to check it against. CDR1 is SGHRS and CDR2 is YFSETQ in the germline V gene. The CDR3 runs 13 residues.

The V and J genes are TRBV5-1 and TRBJ1-5. The CDR3 is made up of 14 amino acids. Germline assignment: CDR1 SGHRS and CDR2 YFSETQ. CDR3 in amino acids: CASSLDGLDQPQHF. Variable domain in full (rest from reference TRBV5-1 and TRBJ1-5): KAGVTQTPRYLIKTRGQQVTLSCSPISGHRSVSWYQQTPGQGLQFLFEYFSETQRNKGNFPGRFSGRQFSNSRSEMNVSTLELGDSALYLCASSLDGLDQPQHFGDGTRLSIL.

The chain uses TRBV7-9 and TRBJ1-5. The CDR3 sequence is 12 residues long. The V gene's germline CDR1 is SEHNR and CDR2 FQNEAQ (reference sequence). The CDR3 spells CASSEENQPQHF.

The J gene is TRBJ2-7, the V gene TRBV5-1; lacking DNA, the TRBD2 call made by TCRdb goes unchecked. The CDR3 runs to 16 residues. CDR1 is SGHRS, CDR2 YFSETQ, per germline. The CDR3 sequence: CASSLGLAEYPYEQYF. Supplemented by reference TRBV5-1 and TRBJ2-7, the full variable domain reads KAGVTQTPRYLIKTRGQQVTLSCSPISGHRSVSWYQQTPGQGLQFLFEYFSETQRNKGNFPGRFSGRQFSNSRSEMNVSTLELGDSALYLCASSLGLAEYPYEQYFGPGTRLTVT.

This sequence joins TRBV20-1 and TRBJ2-3; TCRdb selects TRBD2, and the lack of DNA leaves this call unchecked. The CDR3 consists of 14 residues. Germline assignment: CDR1 DFQATT and CDR2 SNEGSKA (reference sequence). The CDR3 spells CSAWTTIYTDTQYF.